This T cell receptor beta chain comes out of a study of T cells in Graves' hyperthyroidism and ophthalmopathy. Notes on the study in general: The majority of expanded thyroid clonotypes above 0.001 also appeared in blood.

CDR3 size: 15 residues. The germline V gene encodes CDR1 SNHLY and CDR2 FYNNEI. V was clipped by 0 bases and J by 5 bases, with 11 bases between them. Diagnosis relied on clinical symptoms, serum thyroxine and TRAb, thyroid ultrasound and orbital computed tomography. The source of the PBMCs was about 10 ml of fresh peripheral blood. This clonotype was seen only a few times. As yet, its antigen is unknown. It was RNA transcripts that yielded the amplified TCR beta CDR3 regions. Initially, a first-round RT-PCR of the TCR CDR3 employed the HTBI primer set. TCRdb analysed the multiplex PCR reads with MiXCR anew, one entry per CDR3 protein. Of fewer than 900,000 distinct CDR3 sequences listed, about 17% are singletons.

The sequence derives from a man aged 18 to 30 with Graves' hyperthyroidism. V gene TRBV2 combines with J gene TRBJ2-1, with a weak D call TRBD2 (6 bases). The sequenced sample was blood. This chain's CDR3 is CASSEAGGWHNEQFF. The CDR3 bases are TGTGCCAGCAGTGAAGCCGGGGGATGGCACAATGAGCAGTTCTTC.